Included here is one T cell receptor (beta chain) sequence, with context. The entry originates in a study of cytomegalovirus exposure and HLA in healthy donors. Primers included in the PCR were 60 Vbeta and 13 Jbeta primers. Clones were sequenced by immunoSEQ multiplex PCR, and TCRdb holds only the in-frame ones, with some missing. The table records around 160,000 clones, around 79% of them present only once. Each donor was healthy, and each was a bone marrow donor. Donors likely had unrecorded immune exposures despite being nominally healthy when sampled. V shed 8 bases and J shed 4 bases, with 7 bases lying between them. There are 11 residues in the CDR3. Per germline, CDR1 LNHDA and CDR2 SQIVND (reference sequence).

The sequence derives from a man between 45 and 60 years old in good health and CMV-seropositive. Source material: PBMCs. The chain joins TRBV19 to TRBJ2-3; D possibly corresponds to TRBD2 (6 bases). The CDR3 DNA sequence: TGTGCCAGTGCTAGCGCAGATACGCAGTATTTT. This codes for CASASADTQYF.